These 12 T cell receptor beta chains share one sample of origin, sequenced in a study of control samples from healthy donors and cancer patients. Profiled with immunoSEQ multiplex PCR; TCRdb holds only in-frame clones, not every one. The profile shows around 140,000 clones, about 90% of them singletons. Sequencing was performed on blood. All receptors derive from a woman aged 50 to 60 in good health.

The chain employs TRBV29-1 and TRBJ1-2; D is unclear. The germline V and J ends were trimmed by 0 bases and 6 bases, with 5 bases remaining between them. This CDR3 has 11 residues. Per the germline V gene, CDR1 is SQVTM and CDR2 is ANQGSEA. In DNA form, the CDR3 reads TGCAGCGTTGAAGATCGGAATGGCTACACCTTC. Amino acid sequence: CSVEDRNGYTF.

As DNA, the CDR3 is TGTGCCAGCAGCTTAGTATCCCGGGACAGGGACTTTAGCAATCAGCCCCAGCATTTT. It specifies CASSLVSRDRDFSNQPQHF. J is TRBJ1-5 and V is TRBV11-3, with 9 nucleotides matching TRBD1. CDR3 size: 19 residues. V gave up 1 base and J gave up 0 bases; unmatched junction bases: 10. CDR1 is SGHNT and CDR2 is YENEEA in the germline V gene.

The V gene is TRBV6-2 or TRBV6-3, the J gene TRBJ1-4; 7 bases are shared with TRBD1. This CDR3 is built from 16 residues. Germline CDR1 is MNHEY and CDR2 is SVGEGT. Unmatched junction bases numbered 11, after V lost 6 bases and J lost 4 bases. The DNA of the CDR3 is TGTGCCAGCAGCCCTTGGGAGGGACAGAATAATGAAAAACTGTTTTTT. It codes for CASSPWEGQNNEKLFF.

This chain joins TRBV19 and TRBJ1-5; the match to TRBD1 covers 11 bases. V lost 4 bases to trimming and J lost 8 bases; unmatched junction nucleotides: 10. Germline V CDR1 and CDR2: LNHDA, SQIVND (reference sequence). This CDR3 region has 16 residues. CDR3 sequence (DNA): TGTGCCAGTAGTACTACCGGGACAGGGGGGAAAGAGCCCCAGCATTTT. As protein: CASSTTGTGGKEPQHF.

In DNA, the CDR3 is TGTGCCAGTAGTATAGGAAAAGATACGCAGTATTTT. Amino acids: CASSIGKDTQYF. The chain is built from TRBV19 and TRBJ2-3; D is ambiguous. The length of the CDR3 is 12 residues. The V gene lost 1 base and the J gene lost 5 bases, with 4 bases spanning the gap. CDR1 LNHDA and CDR2 SQIVND come from the germline V gene (reference sequence).

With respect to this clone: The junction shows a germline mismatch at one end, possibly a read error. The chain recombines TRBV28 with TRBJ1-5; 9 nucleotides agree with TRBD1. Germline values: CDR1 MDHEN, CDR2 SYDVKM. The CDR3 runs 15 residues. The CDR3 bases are TGTGTCAGCAGCCGGTCGGGACAGGGAGGTCAGCCCCAGCATTTT. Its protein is CVSSRSGQGGQPQHF.

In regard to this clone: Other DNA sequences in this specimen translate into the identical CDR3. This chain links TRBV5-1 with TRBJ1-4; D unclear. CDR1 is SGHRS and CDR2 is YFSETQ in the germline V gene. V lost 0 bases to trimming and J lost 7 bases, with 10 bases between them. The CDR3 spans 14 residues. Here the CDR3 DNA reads TGCGCCAGCAGCTTGGCGGCCGGAGTTGAAAAACTGTTTTTT. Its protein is CASSLAAGVEKLFF.

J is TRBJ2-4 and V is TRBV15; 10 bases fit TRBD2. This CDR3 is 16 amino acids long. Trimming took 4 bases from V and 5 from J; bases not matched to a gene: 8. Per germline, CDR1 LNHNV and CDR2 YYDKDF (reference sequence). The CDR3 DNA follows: TGTGCCACCAGCAAGGAGCGGCTAGCGGGGGAAAACATTCAGTACTTC. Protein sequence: CATSKERLAGENIQYF.

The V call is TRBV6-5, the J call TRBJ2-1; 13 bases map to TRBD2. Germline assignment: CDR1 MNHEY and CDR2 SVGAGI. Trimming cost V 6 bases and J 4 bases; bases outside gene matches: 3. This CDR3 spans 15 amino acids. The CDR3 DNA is TGTGCCAGCAGACGACTAGCGGGAGGTTACAATGAGCAGTTCTTC. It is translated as CASRRLAGGYNEQFF.

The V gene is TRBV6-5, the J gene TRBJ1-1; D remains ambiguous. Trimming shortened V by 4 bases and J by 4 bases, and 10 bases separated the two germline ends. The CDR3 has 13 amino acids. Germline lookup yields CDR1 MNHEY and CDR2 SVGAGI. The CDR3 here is CASSSRQPTEAFF. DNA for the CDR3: TGTGCCAGCAGTTCCCGACAACCCACTGAAGCTTTCTTT.

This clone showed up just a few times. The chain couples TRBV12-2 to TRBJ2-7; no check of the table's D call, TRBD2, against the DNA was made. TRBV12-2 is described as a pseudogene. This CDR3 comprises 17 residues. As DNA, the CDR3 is TGTGCAAGTCGCTTACGATTTGGGGGGAGGGCCAAGTGCGAGCAGTACTTC. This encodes CASRLRFGGRAKCEQYF.

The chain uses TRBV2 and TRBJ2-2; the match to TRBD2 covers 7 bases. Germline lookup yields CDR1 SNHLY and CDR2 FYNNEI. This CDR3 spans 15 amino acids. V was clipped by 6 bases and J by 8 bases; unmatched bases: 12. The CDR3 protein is CASSPGLGERGELFF. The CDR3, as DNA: TGTGCCAGCAGCCCAGGACTAGGGGAAAGAGGGGAGCTGTTTTTT.